The rows below give T cell receptor beta chains drawn from one sample of a study of identical twins. TCRdb called the 5' RACE reads again in MiXCR, with one record for every CDR3 protein. The table lists 400,000 to 500,000 distinct CDR3 sequences, under 20% of them singletons, with 10% to 15% in the top ten. Input material: naive T cells sorted from blood. The receptor set was obtained from a man in his fifties in good health. CDR3s include the opening cysteine and the closing phenylalanine or tryptophan. Each record gives: J gene, clone size, V gene, D gene, CDR3 protein, CDR3 DNA. The D gene is left open where the match is weak. Where a row states a size, it is once, few, many or the class of an expanded clone; other rows omit it.

j_gene: TRBJ1-1
abundance: few
v_gene: TRBV7-7
d_gene: TRBD1
CDR3aa: CASSPGTGDSITEAFF
CDR3nt: TGTGCTAGCAGCCCCGGGACAGGGGACTCTATCACTGAAGCTTTCTTT

j_gene: TRBJ2-1
abundance: .
v_gene: TRBV7-6
d_gene: TRBD2
CDR3aa: CASSLAGGGEEQFF
CDR3nt: TGTGCCAGCAGCTTAGCTGGCGGGGGTGAGGAGCAGTTCTTC

j_gene: TRBJ1-5
abundance: few
v_gene: TRBV12-3/TRBV12-4
d_gene: TRBD1
CDR3aa: CASSANRTGSNQPQHF
CDR3nt: TGTGCCAGCAGTGCCAATAGGACAGGTAGCAATCAGCCCCAGCATTTT

j_gene: TRBJ1-3
abundance: many
v_gene: TRBV10-3
d_gene: TRBD1
CDR3aa: CAISFGQGTSGNTIYF
CDR3nt: TGTGCCATCAGTTTCGGACAGGGGACCTCTGGAAACACCATATATTTT

j_gene: TRBJ1-1
abundance: many
v_gene: TRBV5-1
d_gene: TRBD1
CDR3aa: CASSFQGENTEAFF
CDR3nt: TGCGCCAGCAGCTTTCAGGGGGAGAACACTGAAGCTTTCTTT

j_gene: TRBJ1-6
abundance: .
v_gene: TRBV6-1
d_gene: TRBD1
CDR3aa: CASSETGGHNSPLHF
CDR3nt: TGTGCCAGCAGTGAGACAGGGGGCCATAATTCACCCCTCCACTTT

j_gene: TRBJ2-2
abundance: .
v_gene: TRBV7-2
d_gene: .
CDR3aa: CASSLARQSRITGELFF
CDR3nt: TGTGCCAGCAGCTTAGCGCGACAGAGTAGAATTACCGGGGAGCTGTTTTTT

j_gene: TRBJ2-4
abundance: few
v_gene: TRBV7-2
d_gene: TRBD1
CDR3aa: CASSSDRGLAKNIQYF
CDR3nt: TGTGCCAGCAGCTCGGACAGGGGATTAGCCAAAAACATTCAGTACTTC

j_gene: TRBJ2-1
abundance: .
v_gene: TRBV11-1
d_gene: TRBD2
CDR3aa: CASSTGTTVYNEQFF
CDR3nt: TGTGCCAGCAGTACCGGGACTACCGTCTACAATGAGCAGTTCTTC

j_gene: TRBJ1-1
abundance: few
v_gene: TRBV12-3/TRBV12-4
d_gene: .
CDR3aa: CASTLQGSDTEAFF
CDR3nt: TGTGCCAGCACCCTTCAGGGTAGCGACACTGAAGCTTTCTTT

j_gene: TRBJ1-1
abundance: many
v_gene: TRBV28
d_gene: .
CDR3aa: CASDARDTEAFF
CDR3nt: TGTGCCAGCGATGCGCGGGACACTGAAGCTTTCTTT

j_gene: TRBJ2-1
abundance: few
v_gene: TRBV27
d_gene: TRBD2
CDR3aa: CASSRGGLDEQFF
CDR3nt: TGTGCCAGCAGTCGGGGGGGGCTGGATGAGCAGTTCTTC

j_gene: TRBJ2-1
abundance: .
v_gene: TRBV20-1
d_gene: TRBD2
CDR3aa: CSARSGRALNEQFF
CDR3nt: TGCAGTGCTAGGAGCGGGAGGGCCTTAAATGAGCAGTTCTTC

j_gene: TRBJ1-5
abundance: .
v_gene: TRBV29-1
d_gene: .
CDR3aa: CSVAMGASNQPQHF
CDR3nt: TGCAGCGTTGCGATGGGGGCTAGCAATCAGCCCCAGCATTTT

j_gene: TRBJ2-7
abundance: few
v_gene: TRBV10-2
d_gene: .
CDR3aa: CASRTGTGHHEQYF
CDR3nt: TGCGCCAGCAGGACTGGGACTGGACATCACGAGCAGTACTTC

j_gene: TRBJ2-3
abundance: many
v_gene: TRBV10-3
d_gene: .
CDR3aa: CAISAGPGPSDTQYF
CDR3nt: TGTGCCATCTCCGCAGGCCCCGGACCGTCGGATACGCAGTATTTT

j_gene: TRBJ2-5
abundance: .
v_gene: TRBV4-3
d_gene: TRBD1
CDR3aa: CASSQVGQGARETQYF
CDR3nt: TGCGCCAGCAGCCAAGTAGGACAGGGGGCACGGGAGACCCAGTACTTC

j_gene: TRBJ2-1
abundance: few
v_gene: TRBV28
d_gene: TRBD2
CDR3aa: CASSSRDYKFF
CDR3nt: TGTGCCAGCAGTTCCCGGGACTACAAGTTCTTC

j_gene: TRBJ2-4
abundance: .
v_gene: TRBV20-1
d_gene: .
CDR3aa: CSARDRKGYAKNIQYF
CDR3nt: TGCAGTGCTAGAGATCGAAAGGGTTATGCCAAAAACATTCAGTACTTC

j_gene: TRBJ2-2
abundance: .
v_gene: TRBV20-1
d_gene: .
CDR3aa: CSARVWRVNTGELFF
CDR3nt: TGCAGTGCTAGAGTTTGGAGGGTGAACACCGGGGAGCTGTTTTTT

j_gene: TRBJ1-1
abundance: few
v_gene: TRBV6-2/TRBV6-3
d_gene: .
CDR3aa: CASSPMGARMNTEAFF
CDR3nt: TGTGCCAGCAGTCCTATGGGGGCGCGGATGAACACTGAAGCTTTCTTT

j_gene: TRBJ1-5
abundance: .
v_gene: TRBV20-1
d_gene: .
CDR3aa: CSARIPNGNNQPQHF
CDR3nt: TGCAGTGCTAGAATCCCCAACGGGAACAATCAGCCCCAGCATTTT

j_gene: TRBJ2-7
abundance: .
v_gene: TRBV20-1
d_gene: TRBD2
CDR3aa: CSASGTSGASAYEQYF
CDR3nt: TGCAGTGCTAGCGGGACTAGCGGAGCCAGCGCCTACGAGCAGTACTTC

j_gene: TRBJ2-7
abundance: many
v_gene: TRBV7-2
d_gene: .
CDR3aa: CASSLWADEQYF
CDR3nt: TGTGCCAGCAGCTTATGGGCAGACGAGCAGTACTTC

j_gene: TRBJ2-1
abundance: few
v_gene: TRBV12-3/TRBV12-4
d_gene: TRBD2
CDR3aa: CASSLRRWLAGPNEQFF
CDR3nt: TGTGCCAGCAGTTTAAGGAGGTGGCTAGCGGGGCCCAATGAGCAGTTCTTC

j_gene: TRBJ1-2
abundance: many
v_gene: TRBV4-1
d_gene: .
CDR3aa: CASSQDGYGYTF
CDR3nt: TGCGCCAGCAGCCAAGATGGATATGGCTACACCTTC

j_gene: TRBJ2-1
abundance: .
v_gene: TRBV4-3
d_gene: .
CDR3aa: CASSQVSTLGTNEQFF
CDR3nt: TGCGCCAGCAGCCAAGTTTCTACCCTGGGAACGAATGAGCAGTTCTTC

j_gene: TRBJ2-5
abundance: many
v_gene: TRBV5-1
d_gene: TRBD2
CDR3aa: CASSWGAGGPFETQYF
CDR3nt: TGCGCCAGCAGCTGGGGAGCGGGAGGGCCTTTTGAGACCCAGTACTTC

j_gene: TRBJ2-3
abundance: many
v_gene: TRBV12-3/TRBV12-4
d_gene: .
CDR3aa: CASSKNLGTSDTQYF
CDR3nt: TGTGCCAGCAGCAAAAATCTAGGGACTTCAGATACGCAGTATTTT

j_gene: TRBJ2-7
abundance: .
v_gene: TRBV6-2/TRBV6-3
d_gene: TRBD2
CDR3aa: CASRIAGRSYEQYF
CDR3nt: TGTGCCAGCAGGATAGCGGGCCGCTCCTACGAGCAGTACTTC

j_gene: TRBJ1-5
abundance: few
v_gene: TRBV7-2
d_gene: .
CDR3aa: CASSPVAASNQPQHF
CDR3nt: TGTGCCAGCAGCCCAGTGGCAGCAAGCAATCAGCCCCAGCATTTT

j_gene: TRBJ1-6
abundance: .
v_gene: TRBV12-3/TRBV12-4
d_gene: .
CDR3aa: CASSPLRAGNSPLHF
CDR3nt: TGTGCCAGCAGTCCACTCAGGGCGGGCAATTCACCCCTCCACTTT

j_gene: TRBJ2-2
abundance: many
v_gene: TRBV5-1
d_gene: .
CDR3aa: CASSLVGANTGELFF
CDR3nt: TGCGCCAGCAGCTTGGTTGGCGCAAACACCGGGGAGCTGTTTTTT

j_gene: TRBJ2-2
abundance: few
v_gene: TRBV10-1
d_gene: .
CDR3aa: CASSDSGDERHTGELFF
CDR3nt: TGCGCCAGCAGTGACTCCGGGGACGAAAGGCATACCGGGGAGCTGTTTTTT

j_gene: TRBJ1-1
abundance: many
v_gene: TRBV7-2
d_gene: .
CDR3aa: CASSSLNNEAFF
CDR3nt: TGTGCCAGCAGCTCTCTGAATAATGAAGCTTTCTTT

j_gene: TRBJ2-3
abundance: many
v_gene: TRBV12-3/TRBV12-4
d_gene: TRBD2
CDR3aa: CASSSTSGGGDTQYF
CDR3nt: TGTGCCAGCAGCTCGACTAGCGGGGGGGGAGATACGCAGTATTTT

j_gene: TRBJ1-1
abundance: .
v_gene: TRBV4-3
d_gene: .
CDR3aa: CASSQEIGSYTEAFF
CDR3nt: TGCGCCAGCAGCCAAGAAATTGGATCTTACACTGAAGCTTTCTTT

j_gene: TRBJ2-3
abundance: few
v_gene: TRBV20-1
d_gene: .
CDR3aa: CSASSLGSPTQYF
CDR3nt: TGCAGTGCTAGTAGTTTAGGGTCCCCCACGCAGTATTTT

j_gene: TRBJ2-7
abundance: .
v_gene: TRBV5-6
d_gene: .
CDR3aa: CASSSTLTRRVSYEQYF
CDR3nt: TGTGCCAGCAGCTCCACCCTTACTCGACGGGTCTCCTACGAGCAGTACTTC

j_gene: TRBJ1-1
abundance: .
v_gene: TRBV29-1
d_gene: TRBD1
CDR3aa: CSVAGTVNTEAFF
CDR3nt: TGCAGCGTAGCAGGGACAGTTAACACTGAAGCTTTCTTT

j_gene: TRBJ2-1
abundance: .
v_gene: TRBV24-1
d_gene: TRBD2
CDR3aa: CATSGAAGVPPYNEQFF
CDR3nt: TGTGCCACCAGTGGCGCGGCGGGGGTTCCCCCCTACAATGAGCAGTTCTTC

j_gene: TRBJ2-1
abundance: .
v_gene: TRBV7-2
d_gene: .
CDR3aa: CASSLQRYEQFF
CDR3nt: TGTGCCAGCAGCTTACAGCGATATGAGCAGTTCTTC

j_gene: TRBJ1-6
abundance: few
v_gene: TRBV20-1
d_gene: .
CDR3aa: CSASPPYNSPLHF
CDR3nt: TGCAGTGCTAGTCCTCCTTATAATTCACCCCTCCACTTT

j_gene: TRBJ2-7
abundance: many
v_gene: TRBV19
d_gene: .
CDR3aa: CASSRADSYEQYF
CDR3nt: TGTGCCAGTAGTCGGGCTGACTCCTACGAGCAGTACTTC

j_gene: TRBJ2-6
abundance: .
v_gene: TRBV18
d_gene: .
CDR3aa: CASSTDSPGANVLTF
CDR3nt: TGTGCCAGCTCGACGGACAGTCCTGGGGCCAACGTCCTGACTTTC

j_gene: TRBJ2-5
abundance: many
v_gene: TRBV20-1
d_gene: .
CDR3aa: CSASPTGPQETQYF
CDR3nt: TGCAGTGCCTCACCGACAGGCCCACAAGAGACCCAGTACTTC

j_gene: TRBJ1-1
abundance: .
v_gene: TRBV15
d_gene: .
CDR3aa: CATRGTGLGSVEAFF
CDR3nt: TGTGCCACCAGGGGGACTGGTTTGGGCTCGGTTGAAGCTTTCTTT

j_gene: TRBJ2-6
abundance: .
v_gene: TRBV7-3
d_gene: .
CDR3aa: CASSLTGGGGANVLTF
CDR3nt: TGTGCCAGCAGCTTAACAGGGGGAGGTGGGGCCAACGTCCTGACTTTC

j_gene: TRBJ2-7
abundance: many
v_gene: TRBV9
d_gene: TRBD1
CDR3aa: CASSRDRGPFEQYF
CDR3nt: TGTGCCAGCAGCCGAGACAGGGGGCCGTTTGAGCAGTACTTC

j_gene: TRBJ2-3
abundance: once
v_gene: TRBV4-3
d_gene: .
CDR3aa: CASRDIPADTQYF
CDR3nt: TGCGCCAGCAGGGACATCCCCGCAGATACGCAGTATTTT

j_gene: TRBJ2-7
abundance: few
v_gene: TRBV12-3/TRBV12-4
d_gene: .
CDR3aa: CASSPPPPDNYEQYF
CDR3nt: TGTGCCAGCAGTCCACCTCCCCCGGACAACTACGAGCAGTACTTC

j_gene: TRBJ1-5
abundance: .
v_gene: TRBV6-6
d_gene: TRBD1
CDR3aa: CASSLMGQGQHF
CDR3nt: TGTGCCAGCAGCCTTATGGGACAGGGCCAGCATTTT